This entry is about one T cell receptor beta chain. Its target antigen remains unknown. Base qualities are not at hand, and no much larger clone is one base apart. These data belong to a study of blood T cells in healthy people across ages (dated by TCRdb to about 2015). General notes on the study: In model experiments, template switching captured about one uniquely barcoded TCR beta cDNA molecule for every two T cells. Using deep sequencing normalized with unique cDNA molecular identifiers, the study measured how TCR beta repertoire diversity changes with age. The donors were split into four age groups: young (average around 16 years), middle-aged (nearly 40), aged (approximately 60) and long-lived (82). To avoid experimental bias, donors of different ages were distributed randomly across sequencing lanes. Using the same blood draw, the study looked at two additional independent replicas of 1 million unique cDNA reads for two donors, one aged 18 to 30 and the other aged 80 or older.

The donors were 40 or so Caucasian individuals from Russia, aged roughly 6 to 100 years, who were systemically healthy. Ten milliliters of peripheral blood were drawn from each donor into EDTA-treated Vacutainer tubes. Ficoll-Paque density-gradient centrifugation was used to isolate PBMCs, with at least 6 million obtained per sample. Total RNA, at least 6 micrograms per sample, was extracted from PBMCs with Trizol reagent. The percentages of naive CD45RAhigh/CD27high T cells were determined by flow cytometry on a PBMC aliquot from every donor. Counted from cysteine to phenylalanine, this CDR3 has 14 amino acids. Solely the CDR3 DNA is kept, with 42 bases framed from the first base. Library creation used 5' RACE. These reads were obtained on an Illumina HiSeq 2500. A second PCR of roughly 6 to 11 cycles was performed with a sample-barcoded 5' primer and a J-beta primer mix. Each TCR beta cDNA molecule received a unique molecular identifier from a template-switch 5' adaptor carrying 12 random nucleotides. Each sample yielded at least 3 million CDR3-containing paired-end reads. All of the RNA was converted into first-strand cDNA using the Mint cDNA synthesis kit, with a TRBC-specific oligonucleotide serving as the primer. Following uracil-DNA glycosylase treatment, a first 18-cycle PCR with universal primers M1SS and BC2_uni_R was performed on all cDNA. The authors processed their data as follows. Each sample was normalized by randomly selecting 1 million high-quality reads, each carrying a distinct molecular identifier. Reads with shared molecular identifiers were discarded instead of being binned into consensus sequences. MiTCR, with a Q25 quality threshold and the strictest error-elimination algorithm, was used for CDR3 identification, clonotype clustering and error correction. A nonparametric unseen species model with Euler transformation was used to estimate lower-bound total TCR beta diversity. The raw public reads went through TCRdb reprocessing: fastp at Q25, MiXCR clone calling, in-frame beta chains kept. Rows matching on CDR3 protein sequence are summarized as one entry with the most common DNA and genes. None of the V and J calls come from the authors' own analysis; TCRdb made them. Counted in this sample were approximately 770,000 distinct CDR3 sequences; 58% of them appeared once. The ten largest clonotypes hold over 20% of the sample.

Overall study outcomes, separate from this receptor: Compared with the aged group, more naive CD4+ T cells, fewer expanded clones and increased TCR diversity were shown by the long-lived group, suggesting age selection. Since profiling was done on bulk unsorted PBMCs, naive and antigen-experienced compartments could not be conclusively compared. Observed TCR beta diversity per million T cells fell roughly linearly with age, and a significant reduction was already apparent by age around 36. A strong correlation was found between observed TCR beta diversity and the percentage of naive T cells measured by flow cytometry. Because the CMV infection status of the donors was unknown, age-related changes in expanded clonotypes may potentially have been confounded. Total diversity estimates from one million sequenced T cells were considered lower bounds and underestimates.

The sequence derives from a man younger than 40 in good health. The chain is made from TRBV21-1 and TRBJ2-1. TRBV21-1 is a recognized pseudogene. The sample comprised blood. The CDR3 region reads CASSKPIRYNEQFF. The DNA is as follows: TGTGCCAGCAGCAAACCTATACGATACAATGAGCAGTTCTTC.